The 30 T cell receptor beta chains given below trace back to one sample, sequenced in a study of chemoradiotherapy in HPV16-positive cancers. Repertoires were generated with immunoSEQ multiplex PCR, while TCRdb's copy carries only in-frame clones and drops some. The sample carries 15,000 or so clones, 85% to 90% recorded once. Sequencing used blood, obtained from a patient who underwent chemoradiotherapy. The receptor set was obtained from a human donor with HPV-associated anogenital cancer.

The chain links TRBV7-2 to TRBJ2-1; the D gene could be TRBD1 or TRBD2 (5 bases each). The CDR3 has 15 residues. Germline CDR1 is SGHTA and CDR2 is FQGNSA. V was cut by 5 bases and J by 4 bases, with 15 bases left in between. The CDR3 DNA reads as TGTGCCAGCAGCATACCACGGGGCAATTACAATGAGCAGTTCTTC. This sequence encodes CASSIPRGNYNEQFF.

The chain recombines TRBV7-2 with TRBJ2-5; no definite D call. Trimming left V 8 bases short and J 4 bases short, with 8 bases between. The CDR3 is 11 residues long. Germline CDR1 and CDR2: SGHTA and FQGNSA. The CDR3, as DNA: TGTGCCAGCTCGGCTTCAGAGACCCAGTACTTC. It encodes CASSASETQYF.

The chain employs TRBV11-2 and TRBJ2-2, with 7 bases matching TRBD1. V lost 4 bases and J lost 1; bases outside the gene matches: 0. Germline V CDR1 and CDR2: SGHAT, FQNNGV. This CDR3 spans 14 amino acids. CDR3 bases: TGTGCCAGCAGCTGGGACAGGAACACCGGGGAGCTGTTTTTT. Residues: CASSWDRNTGELFF.

The DNA of the CDR3 is TGTGCCAGCAGCCTCCTTGGGTCAAATTCACCCCTCCACTTT. As protein: CASSLLGSNSPLHF. The V gene is TRBV7-9, the J gene TRBJ1-6, with D unresolved. V lost 5 bases and J 7 bases, leaving 12 bases between the germline ends. The V gene's germline CDR1 is SEHNR and CDR2 FQNEAQ (reference sequence). This CDR3 has 14 amino acids.

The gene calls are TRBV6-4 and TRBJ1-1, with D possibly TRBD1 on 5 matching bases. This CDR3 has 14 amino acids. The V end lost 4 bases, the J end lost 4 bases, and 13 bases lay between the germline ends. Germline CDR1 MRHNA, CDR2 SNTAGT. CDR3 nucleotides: TGTGCCAGCAGTGTGAGTGGGGGGATCACTGAAGCTTTCTTT. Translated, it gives CASSVSGGITEAFF.

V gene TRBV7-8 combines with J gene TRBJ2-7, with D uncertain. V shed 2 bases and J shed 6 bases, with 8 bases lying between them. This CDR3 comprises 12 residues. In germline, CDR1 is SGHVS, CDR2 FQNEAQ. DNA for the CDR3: TGTGCCAGCAGCTTATCGGGTTCCGAGCAGTACTTC. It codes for CASSLSGSEQYF.

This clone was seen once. CDR3 in DNA: TGTGCCAGCAGATACCTATGGTCCACCTATAATTCACCCCTCCACTTT. As protein: CASRYLWSTYNSPLHF. The chain recombines TRBV27 with TRBJ1-6; no reliable D call. Germline V gives CDR1 MNHEY, CDR2 SMNVEV (reference sequence). The CDR3 spans 16 residues. V lost 6 bases, J lost 2 bases, and 14 bases lay in between.

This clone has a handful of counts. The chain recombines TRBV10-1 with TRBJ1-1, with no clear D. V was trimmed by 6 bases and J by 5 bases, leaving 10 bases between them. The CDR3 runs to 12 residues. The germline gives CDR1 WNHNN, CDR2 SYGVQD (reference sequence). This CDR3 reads CASSRPATEAFF. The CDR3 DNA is TGCGCCAGCAGCCGTCCCGCTACTGAAGCTTTCTTT.

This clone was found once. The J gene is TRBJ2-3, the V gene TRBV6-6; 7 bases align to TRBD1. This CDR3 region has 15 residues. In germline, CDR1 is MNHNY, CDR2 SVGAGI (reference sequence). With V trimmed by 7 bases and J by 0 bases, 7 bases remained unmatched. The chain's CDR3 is CASIQGKTSTDTQYF. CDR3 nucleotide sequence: TGTGCCAGCATACAGGGGAAAACAAGCACAGATACGCAGTATTTT.

CDR3 DNA: TGTGCCAGCAGCTGGGGACCTCGGGAGCAGTTCTTC. This encodes CASSWGPREQFF. The chain links TRBV11-3 to TRBJ2-1, with D perhaps matching TRBD1 or TRBD2 (5 bases each). V was pared by 4 bases and J by 10 bases, with 11 bases between. In germline, CDR1 is SGHNT, CDR2 YENEEA. The CDR3 is 12 residues long.

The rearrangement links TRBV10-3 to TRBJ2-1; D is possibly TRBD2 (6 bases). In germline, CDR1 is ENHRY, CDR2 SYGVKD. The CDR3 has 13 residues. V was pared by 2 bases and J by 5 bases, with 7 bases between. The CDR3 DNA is TGTGCCATCAGTGAGCGGGGGAACAATGAGCAGTTCTTC. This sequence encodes CAISERGNNEQFF.

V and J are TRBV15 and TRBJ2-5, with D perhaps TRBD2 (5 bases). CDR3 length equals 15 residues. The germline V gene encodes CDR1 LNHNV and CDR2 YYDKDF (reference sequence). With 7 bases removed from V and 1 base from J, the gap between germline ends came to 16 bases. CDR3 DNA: TGTGCCACCACCAAGAGGGTAAAGGGCCAAGAGACCCAGTACTTC. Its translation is CATTKRVKGQETQYF.

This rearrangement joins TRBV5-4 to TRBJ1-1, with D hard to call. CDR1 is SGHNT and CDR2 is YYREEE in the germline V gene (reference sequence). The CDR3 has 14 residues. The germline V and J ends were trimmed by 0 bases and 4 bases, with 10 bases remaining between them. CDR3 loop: CASSLVGEGTEAFF. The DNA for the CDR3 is TGTGCCAGCAGCTTGGTGGGCGAGGGCACTGAAGCTTTCTTT.

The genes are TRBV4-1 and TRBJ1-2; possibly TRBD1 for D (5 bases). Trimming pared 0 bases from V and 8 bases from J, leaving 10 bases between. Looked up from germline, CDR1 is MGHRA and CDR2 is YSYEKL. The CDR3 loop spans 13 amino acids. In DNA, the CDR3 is TGCGCCAGCAGCCAAGAAGGGGCGTGGGGCTACACCTTC. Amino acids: CASSQEGAWGYTF.

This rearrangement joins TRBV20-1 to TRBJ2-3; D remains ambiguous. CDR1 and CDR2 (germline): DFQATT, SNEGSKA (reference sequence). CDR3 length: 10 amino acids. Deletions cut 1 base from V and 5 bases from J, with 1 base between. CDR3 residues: CSARGDTQYF. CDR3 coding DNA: TGCAGTGCTAGAGGAGATACGCAGTATTTT.

As DNA, the CDR3 is TGCGCCAGCAGCCAAGTCCAGGGGCCACCAGAGACCCAGTACTTC. Its translation: CASSQVQGPPETQYF. The chain uses TRBV4-3 and TRBJ2-5, with D maybe TRBD1 (6 bases). The CDR3 extends over 15 amino acids. Deletions cut 1 base from V and 4 bases from J, with 13 bases between. Germline V lookup: CDR1 LGHNA, CDR2 YSLEER.

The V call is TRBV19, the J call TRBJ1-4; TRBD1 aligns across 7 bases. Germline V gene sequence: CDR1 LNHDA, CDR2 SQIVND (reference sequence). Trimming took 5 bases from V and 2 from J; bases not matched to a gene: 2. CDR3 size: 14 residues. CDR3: CASSSGQTNEKLFF. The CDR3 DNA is TGTGCCAGTAGTTCGGGACAGACTAATGAAAAACTGTTTTTT.

CDR3 residues: CASSLTSGRANEQFF. Here the CDR3 DNA reads TGTGCCAGCAGCCTGACTAGCGGGAGGGCCAATGAGCAGTTCTTC. The genes are TRBV7-8 and TRBJ2-1; 14 nucleotides align to TRBD2. CDR3 length: 15 amino acids. The V gene's germline CDR1 is SGHVS and CDR2 FQNEAQ. J was trimmed by 6 bases and V by 5 bases; bases with no gene match: 3.

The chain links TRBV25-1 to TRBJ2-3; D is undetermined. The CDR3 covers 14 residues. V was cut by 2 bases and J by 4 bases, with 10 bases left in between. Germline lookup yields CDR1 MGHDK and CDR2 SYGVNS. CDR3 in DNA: TGTGCCAGCAGTGAACTCGATTCCCCAGATACGCAGTATTTT. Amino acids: CASSELDSPDTQYF.

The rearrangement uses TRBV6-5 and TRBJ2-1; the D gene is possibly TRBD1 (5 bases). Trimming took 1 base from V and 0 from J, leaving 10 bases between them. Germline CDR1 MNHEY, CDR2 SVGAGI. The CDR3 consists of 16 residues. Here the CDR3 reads CASSYYGDSSYNEQFF. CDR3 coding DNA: TGTGCCAGCAGTTACTATGGTGACAGCTCCTACAATGAGCAGTTCTTC.

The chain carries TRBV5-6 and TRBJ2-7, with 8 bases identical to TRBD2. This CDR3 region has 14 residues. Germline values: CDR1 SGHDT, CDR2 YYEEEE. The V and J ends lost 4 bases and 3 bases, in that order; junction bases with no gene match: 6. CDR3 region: CASSPRLAGYEQYF. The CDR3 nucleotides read TGTGCCAGCAGCCCTCGGCTAGCGGGCTACGAGCAGTACTTC. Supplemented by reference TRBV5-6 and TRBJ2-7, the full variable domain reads DAGVTQSPTHLIKTRGQQVTLRCSPKSGHDTVSWYQQALGQGPQFIFQYYEEEERQRGNFPDRFSGHQFPNYSSELNVNALLLGDSALYLCASSPRLAGYEQYFGPGTRLTVT.

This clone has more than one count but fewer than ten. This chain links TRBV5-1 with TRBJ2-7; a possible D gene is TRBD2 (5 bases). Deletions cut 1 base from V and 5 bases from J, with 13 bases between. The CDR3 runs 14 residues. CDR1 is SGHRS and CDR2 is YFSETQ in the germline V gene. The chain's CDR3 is CASSLRLNLDEQYF. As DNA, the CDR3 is TGCGCCAGCAGCTTGAGACTAAATCTGGACGAGCAGTACTTC. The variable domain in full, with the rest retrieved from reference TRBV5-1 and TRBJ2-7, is KAGVTQTPRYLIKTRGQQVTLSCSPISGHRSVSWYQQTPGQGLQFLFEYFSETQRNKGNFPGRFSGRQFSNSRSEMNVSTLELGDSALYLCASSLRLNLDEQYFGPGTRLTVT.

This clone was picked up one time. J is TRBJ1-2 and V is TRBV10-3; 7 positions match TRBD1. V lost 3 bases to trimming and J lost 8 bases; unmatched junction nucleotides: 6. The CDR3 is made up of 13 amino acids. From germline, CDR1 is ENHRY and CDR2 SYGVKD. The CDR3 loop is CAISDRGGTGYTF. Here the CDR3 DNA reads TGTGCCATCAGTGACAGAGGGGGCACCGGCTACACCTTC.

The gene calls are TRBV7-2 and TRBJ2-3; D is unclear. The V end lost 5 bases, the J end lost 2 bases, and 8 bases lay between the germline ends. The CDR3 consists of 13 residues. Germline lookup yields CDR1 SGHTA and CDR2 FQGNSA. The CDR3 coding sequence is TGTGCCAGCAGCGGGCCGAACACAGATACGCAGTATTTT. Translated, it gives CASSGPNTDTQYF.

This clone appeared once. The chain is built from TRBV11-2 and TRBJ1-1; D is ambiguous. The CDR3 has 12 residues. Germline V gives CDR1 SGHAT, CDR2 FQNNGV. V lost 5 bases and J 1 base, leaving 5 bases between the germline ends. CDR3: CASSLQNTEAFF. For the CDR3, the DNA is TGTGCCAGCAGCCTACAGAACACTGAAGCTTTCTTT.

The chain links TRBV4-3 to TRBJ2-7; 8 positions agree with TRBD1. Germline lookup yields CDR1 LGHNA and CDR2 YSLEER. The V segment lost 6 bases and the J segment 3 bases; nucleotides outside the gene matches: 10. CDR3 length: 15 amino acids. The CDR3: CASRRLTGGVYEQYF. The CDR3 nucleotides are TGCGCCAGCAGACGCCTTACAGGGGGTGTCTACGAGCAGTACTTC.

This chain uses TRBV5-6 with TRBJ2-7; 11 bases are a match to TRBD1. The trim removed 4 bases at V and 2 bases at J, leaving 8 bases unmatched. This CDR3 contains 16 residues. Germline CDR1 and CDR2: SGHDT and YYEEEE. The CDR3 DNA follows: TGTGCCAGCAGCAGGGACAGGGGGTACCAACCCTACGAGCAGTACTTC. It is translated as CASSRDRGYQPYEQYF.

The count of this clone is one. The DNA for the CDR3 is TGTGCCAGCAGTTCCCTCAGCGGGACATCCTACAATGAGCAGTTCTTC. This sequence encodes CASSSLSGTSYNEQFF. The chain recombines TRBV6-5 with TRBJ2-1; a possible D gene is TRBD2 (7 bases). The CDR3 has 16 amino acids. The V gene's germline CDR1 is MNHEY and CDR2 SVGAGI. Trimming shortened V by 4 bases and J by 1 base, and 14 bases separated the two germline ends.

The CDR3 coding sequence is TGTGCCAGTAGTTCACCTGGGGGGGCTACCTCTGGAAACACCATATATTTT. This sequence encodes CASSSPGGATSGNTIYF. This sequence joins TRBV19 and TRBJ1-3, with TRBD1 as a possible D gene (6 bases). This CDR3 contains 17 residues. Germline V gene lookup returns CDR1 LNHDA and CDR2 SQIVND (reference sequence). V was pared by 5 bases and J by 0 bases, with 17 bases between.

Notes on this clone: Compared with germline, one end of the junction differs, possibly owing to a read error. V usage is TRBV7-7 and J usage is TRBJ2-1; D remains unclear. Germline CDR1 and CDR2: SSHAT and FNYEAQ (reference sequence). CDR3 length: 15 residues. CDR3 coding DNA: TGTGCTAGCAGCACAAGTGCTACCTCCTACAATGAGCAGTTCTTC. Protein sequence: CASSTSATSYNEQFF.